This T cell receptor beta chain was obtained from a study of cytomegalovirus exposure and HLA in healthy donors. The CDR3 covers 16 residues. The V segment lost 3 bases and the J segment 3 bases; nucleotides outside the gene matches: 9. In germline, CDR1 is SGHRS, CDR2 YFSETQ. The study ran its PCR with 60 Vbeta and 13 Jbeta primers. Profiled with immunoSEQ multiplex PCR; TCRdb holds only in-frame clones, not every one. Of 150,000 to 200,000 clones in the sample, about 80% were seen once. The chain recombines TRBV5-1 with TRBJ2-3; 8 bases match TRBD2. The origin of this receptor is a woman aged 40 to 50 in good health and CMV-seronegative. What was sequenced was PBMCs. This chain's CDR3 is CASSSTVAGGTDTQYF. DNA for the CDR3: TGCGCCAGCAGCTCCACTGTGGCGGGGGGAACAGATACGCAGTATTTT.